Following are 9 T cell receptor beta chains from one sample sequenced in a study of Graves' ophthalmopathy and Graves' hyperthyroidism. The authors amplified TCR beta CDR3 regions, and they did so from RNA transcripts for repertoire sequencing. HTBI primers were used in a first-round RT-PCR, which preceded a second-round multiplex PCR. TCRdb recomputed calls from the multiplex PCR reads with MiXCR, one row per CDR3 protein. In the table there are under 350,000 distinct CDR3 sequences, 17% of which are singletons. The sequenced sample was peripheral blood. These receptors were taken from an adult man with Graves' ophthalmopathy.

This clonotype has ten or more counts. The CDR3 bases are TGTGCCATCTACGACAGGGGACCTGGAAACACCATATATTTT. Translating gives CAIYDRGPGNTIYF. The J gene is TRBJ1-3, the V gene TRBV6-1, with 8 bases lining up with TRBD1. J lost 2 bases, V lost 10 bases, and 7 bases had no gene match. The CDR3 has 14 amino acids. Germline CDR1 MNHNS, CDR2 SASEGT.

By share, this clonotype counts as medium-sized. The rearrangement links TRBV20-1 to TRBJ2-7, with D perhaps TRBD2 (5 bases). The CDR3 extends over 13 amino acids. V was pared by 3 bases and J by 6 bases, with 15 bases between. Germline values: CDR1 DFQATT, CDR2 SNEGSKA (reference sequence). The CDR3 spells CSASRDNRGEQYF. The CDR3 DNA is TGCAGTGCTAGTAGGGATAACCGGGGCGAGCAGTACTTC.

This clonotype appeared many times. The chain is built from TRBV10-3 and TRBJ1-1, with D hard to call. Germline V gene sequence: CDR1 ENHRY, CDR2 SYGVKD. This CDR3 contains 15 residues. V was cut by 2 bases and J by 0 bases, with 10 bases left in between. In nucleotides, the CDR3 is TGTGCCATCAGTGAGAATACTCCCGTGAACACTGAAGCTTTCTTT. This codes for CAISENTPVNTEAFF.

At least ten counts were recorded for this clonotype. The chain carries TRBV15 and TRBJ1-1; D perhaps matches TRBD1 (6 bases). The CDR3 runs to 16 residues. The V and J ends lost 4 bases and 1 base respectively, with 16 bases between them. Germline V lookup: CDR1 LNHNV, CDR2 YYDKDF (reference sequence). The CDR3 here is CATSTRSGQKNTEAFF. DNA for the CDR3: TGTGCCACCAGCACTCGTAGCGGACAGAAGAACACTGAAGCTTTCTTT.

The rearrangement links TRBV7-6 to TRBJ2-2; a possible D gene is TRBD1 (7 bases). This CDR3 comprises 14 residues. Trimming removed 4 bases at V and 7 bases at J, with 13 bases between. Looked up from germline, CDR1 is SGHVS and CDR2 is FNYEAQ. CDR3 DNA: TGTGCCAGCAGCTCTCGACAGGGAGGCGGGGAGCTGTTTTTT. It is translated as CASSSRQGGGELFF.

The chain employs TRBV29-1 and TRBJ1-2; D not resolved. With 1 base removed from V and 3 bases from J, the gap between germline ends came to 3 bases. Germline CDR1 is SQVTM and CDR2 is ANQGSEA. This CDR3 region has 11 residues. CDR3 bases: TGCAGCGTTGAAGGTGACTATGGCTACACCTTC. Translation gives CSVEGDYGYTF. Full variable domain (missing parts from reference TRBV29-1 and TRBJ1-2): SAVISQKPSRDICQRGTSLTIQCQVDSQVTMMFWYRQQPGQSLTLIATANQGSEATYESGFVIDKFPISRPNLTFSTLTVSNMSPEDSSIYLCSVEGDYGYTFGSGTRLTVV.

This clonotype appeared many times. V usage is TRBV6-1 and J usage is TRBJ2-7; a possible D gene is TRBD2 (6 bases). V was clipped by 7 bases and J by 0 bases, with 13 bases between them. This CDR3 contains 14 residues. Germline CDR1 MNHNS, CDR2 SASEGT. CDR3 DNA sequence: TGTGCCAGCATGGTCGGACTAACCTCCTACGAGCAGTACTTC. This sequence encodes CASMVGLTSYEQYF.

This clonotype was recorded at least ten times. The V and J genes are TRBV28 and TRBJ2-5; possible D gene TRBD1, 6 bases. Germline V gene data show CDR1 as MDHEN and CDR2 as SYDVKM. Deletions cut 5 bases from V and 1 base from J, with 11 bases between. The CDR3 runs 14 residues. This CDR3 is CASSLTDSQETQYF. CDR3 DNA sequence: TGTGCCAGCAGTCTCACGGACAGCCAAGAGACCCAGTACTTC.

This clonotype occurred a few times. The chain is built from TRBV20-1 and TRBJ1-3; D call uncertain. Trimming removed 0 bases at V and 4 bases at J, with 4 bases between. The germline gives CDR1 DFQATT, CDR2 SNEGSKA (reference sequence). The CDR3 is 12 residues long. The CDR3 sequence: CSARDSGNTIYF. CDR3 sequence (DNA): TGCAGTGCTAGAGATTCAGGAAACACCATATATTTT.